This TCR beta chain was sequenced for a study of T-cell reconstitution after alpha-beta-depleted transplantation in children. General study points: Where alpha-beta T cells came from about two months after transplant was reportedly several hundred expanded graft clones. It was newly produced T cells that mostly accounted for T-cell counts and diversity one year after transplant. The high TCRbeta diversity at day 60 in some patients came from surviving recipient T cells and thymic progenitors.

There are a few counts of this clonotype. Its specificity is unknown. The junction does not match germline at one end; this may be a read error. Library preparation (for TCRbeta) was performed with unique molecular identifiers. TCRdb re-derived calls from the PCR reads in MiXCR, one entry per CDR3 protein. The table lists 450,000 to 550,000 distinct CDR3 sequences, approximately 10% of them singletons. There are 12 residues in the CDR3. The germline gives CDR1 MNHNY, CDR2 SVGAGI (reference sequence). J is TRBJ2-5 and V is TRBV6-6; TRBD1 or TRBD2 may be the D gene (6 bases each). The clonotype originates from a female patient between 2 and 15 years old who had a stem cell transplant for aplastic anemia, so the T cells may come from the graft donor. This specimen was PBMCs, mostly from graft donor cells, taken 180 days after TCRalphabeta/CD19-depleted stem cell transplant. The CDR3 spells CASSRGTAASDF. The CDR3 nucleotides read TGTGCCAGCAGTAGGGGGACTGCCGCTTCGGACTTC.